This is a list of T cell receptor beta chains from one sample in a study of CD8 T cells in Susac syndrome. TCRdb reanalysed the immunoSEQ multiplex PCR reads using MiXCR and keeps one entry per CDR3 protein. The table shows about 120,000 distinct CDR3 sequences, with around 90% occurring only once. Sequencing was done on a sample of CD4+ T cells from PBMCs. Receptor source: a human donor in good health. Each CDR3 is given with its conserved first and last residue. D genes are given only for firm matches. Size tells how often a clone was seen (once, few, many) or the class of an expanded clone, and some rows leave it out.

.,TRBV7-9,TRBD1,TRBJ1-1,TGTGCCAGCAGCTTTCCGGACAGGGGGGACACTGAAGCTTTCTTT,CASSFPDRGDTEAFF
.,TRBV7-2,.,TRBJ2-7,TGTGCCAGCAGCTTAGTCTTTTTTCCTAGTAGGATTTCCTACGAGCAGTACTTC,CASSLVFFPSRISYEQYF
.,TRBV30,TRBD2,TRBJ2-1,TGTGCCTGGAGTGGAGCGGGAGTGCCCTACAATGAGCAGTTCTTC,CAWSGAGVPYNEQFF
.,TRBV12-3/TRBV12-4,.,TRBJ1-2,TGTGCCAGCAGGCGTGGTAGTATGGGCTACACCTTC,CASRRGSMGYTF
.,TRBV12-3/TRBV12-4,.,TRBJ2-1,TGTGCCAGCAGGGCGACAGAGTCCAATGAGCAGTTCTTC,CASRATESNEQFF
once,TRBV7-2,TRBD2,TRBJ2-5,TGTGCCAGCAGCTTAGGGTTTAGCGGGAGGATTGAGACCCAGTACTTC,CASSLGFSGRIETQYF
.,TRBV7-2,.,TRBJ2-3,TGTGCCAGCAGCTTATTTTCCACAGATACGCAGTATTTT,CASSLFSTDTQYF
once,TRBV5-1,.,TRBJ2-5,TGCGCCAGCAGCTTGGAGGTGGGCCGGGGCCAAGAGACCCAGTACTTC,CASSLEVGRGQETQYF
.,TRBV12-3/TRBV12-4,TRBD1,TRBJ1-2,TGTGCCAGCCAGAATACAGGGGTCGGCTACACCTTC,CASQNTGVGYTF
.,TRBV5-1,.,TRBJ1-5,TGCGCCAGCAAAGACGGGGACAATCAGCCCCAGCATTTT,CASKDGDNQPQHF
once,TRBV6-5,.,TRBJ1-1,TGTGCCAGCACCCCAGGGAGTCGGAACACTGAAGCTTTCTTT,CASTPGSRNTEAFF
.,TRBV15,.,TRBJ2-5,TGTGCCACCAGCAGACCGCAGGACTATCAAGAGACCCAGTACTTC,CATSRPQDYQETQYF
.,TRBV6-2/TRBV6-3,.,TRBJ2-7,TGTGCCAGCCTCCGGGACTCACTCTCCTACGAGCAGTACTTC,CASLRDSLSYEQYF
.,TRBV6-5,.,TRBJ2-7,TGTGCCAGCATGATTAGCAGGGGCGCCTACGAGCAGTACTTC,CASMISRGAYEQYF
.,TRBV12-3/TRBV12-4,.,TRBJ1-2,TGTGCCAGCAGTTTAGGGGCCAACGGCTACACCTTC,CASSLGANGYTF
.,TRBV29-1,.,TRBJ2-1,TGCAGCGCCCACGACCTGACACCGTTCTTC,CSAHDLTPFF
.,TRBV7-8,.,TRBJ2-7,TGTGCCAGCAGCCCGGGCCATTCCTACGAGCAGTACTTC,CASSPGHSYEQYF